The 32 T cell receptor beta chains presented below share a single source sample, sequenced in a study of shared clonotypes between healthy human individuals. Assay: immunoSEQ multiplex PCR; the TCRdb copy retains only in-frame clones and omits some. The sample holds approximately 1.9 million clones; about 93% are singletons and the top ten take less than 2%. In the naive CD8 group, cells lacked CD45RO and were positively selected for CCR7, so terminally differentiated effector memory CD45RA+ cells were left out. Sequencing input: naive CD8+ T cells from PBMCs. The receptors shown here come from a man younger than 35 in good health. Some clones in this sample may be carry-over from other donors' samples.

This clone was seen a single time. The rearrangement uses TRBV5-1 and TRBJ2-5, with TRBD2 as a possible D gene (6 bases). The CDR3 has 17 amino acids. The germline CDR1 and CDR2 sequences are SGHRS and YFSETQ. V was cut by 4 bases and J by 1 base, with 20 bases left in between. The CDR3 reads CASSLPGTLEGQETQYF. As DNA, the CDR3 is TGCGCCAGCAGCCTCCCCGGGACCTTGGAGGGCCAAGAGACCCAGTACTTC.

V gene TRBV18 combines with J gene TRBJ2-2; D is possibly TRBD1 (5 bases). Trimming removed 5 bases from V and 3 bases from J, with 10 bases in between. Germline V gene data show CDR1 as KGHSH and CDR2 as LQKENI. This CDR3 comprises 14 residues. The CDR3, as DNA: TGTGCCAGCTCAGAAGACAGATACACCGGGGAGCTGTTTTTT. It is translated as CASSEDRYTGELFF.

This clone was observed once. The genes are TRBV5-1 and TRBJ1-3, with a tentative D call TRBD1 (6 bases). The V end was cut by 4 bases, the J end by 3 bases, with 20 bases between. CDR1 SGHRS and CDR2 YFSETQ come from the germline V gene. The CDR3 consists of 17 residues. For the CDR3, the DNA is TGCGCCAGCAGCCCGACCCCCGGCGGGGGCCATGGAAACACCATATATTTT. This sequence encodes CASSPTPGGGHGNTIYF.

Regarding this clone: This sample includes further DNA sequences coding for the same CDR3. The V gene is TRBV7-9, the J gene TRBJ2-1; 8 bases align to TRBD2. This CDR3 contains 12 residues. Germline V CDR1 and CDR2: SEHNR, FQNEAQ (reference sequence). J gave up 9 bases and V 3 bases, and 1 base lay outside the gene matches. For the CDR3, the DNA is TGTGCCAGCAGCTTCGCGGGGGGTGAGCAGTTCTTC. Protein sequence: CASSFAGGEQFF.

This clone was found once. The CDR3 sequence is CASSEFSRTGIENGYTF. CDR3 in DNA: TGTGCCAGCAGTGAATTTTCCCGGACAGGGATCGAGAATGGCTACACCTTC. The chain employs TRBV2 and TRBJ1-2; 8 bases map to TRBD1. With 2 bases clipped from V and 6 bases from J, the junction kept 14 bases outside the gene matches. The CDR3 is made up of 17 amino acids. Germline loops: CDR1 SNHLY, CDR2 FYNNEI.

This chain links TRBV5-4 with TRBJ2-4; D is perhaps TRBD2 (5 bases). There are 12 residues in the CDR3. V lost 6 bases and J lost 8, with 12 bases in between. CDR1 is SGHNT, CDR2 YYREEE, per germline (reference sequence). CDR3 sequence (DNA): TGTGCCAGCACCAACCCCGGGGACATTCAGTACTTC. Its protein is CASTNPGDIQYF. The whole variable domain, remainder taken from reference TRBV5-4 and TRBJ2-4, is ETGVTQSPTHLIKTRGQQVTLRCSSQSGHNTVSWYQQALGQGPQFIFQYYREEENGRGNFPPRFSGLQFPNYSSELNVNALELDDSALYLCASTNPGDIQYFGAGTRLSVL.

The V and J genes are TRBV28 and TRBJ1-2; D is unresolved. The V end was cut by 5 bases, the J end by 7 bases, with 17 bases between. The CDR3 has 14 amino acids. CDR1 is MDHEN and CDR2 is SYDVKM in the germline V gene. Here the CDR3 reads CASSPHQAGVGYTF. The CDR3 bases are TGTGCCAGCAGTCCCCATCAGGCTGGGGTTGGCTACACCTTC.

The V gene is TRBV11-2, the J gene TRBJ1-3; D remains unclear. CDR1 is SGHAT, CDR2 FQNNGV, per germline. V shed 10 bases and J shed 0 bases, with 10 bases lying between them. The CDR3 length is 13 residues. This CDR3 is CAISDISGNTIYF. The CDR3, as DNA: TGTGCCATTTCAGACATCTCTGGAAACACCATATATTTT.

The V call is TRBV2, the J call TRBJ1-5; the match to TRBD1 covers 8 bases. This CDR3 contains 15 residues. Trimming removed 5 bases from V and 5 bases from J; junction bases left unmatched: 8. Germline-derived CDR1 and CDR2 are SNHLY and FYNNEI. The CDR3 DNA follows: TGTGCCAGCAGTCGATTACAGGGGGGGGATCAGCCCCAGCATTTT. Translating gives CASSRLQGGDQPQHF.

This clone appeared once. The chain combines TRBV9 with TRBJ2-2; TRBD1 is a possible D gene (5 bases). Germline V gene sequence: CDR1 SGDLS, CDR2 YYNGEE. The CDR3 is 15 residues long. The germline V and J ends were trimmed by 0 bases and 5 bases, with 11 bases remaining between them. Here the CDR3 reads CASSVEFQGTGELFF. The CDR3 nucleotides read TGTGCCAGCAGCGTAGAATTTCAGGGAACCGGGGAGCTGTTTTTT.

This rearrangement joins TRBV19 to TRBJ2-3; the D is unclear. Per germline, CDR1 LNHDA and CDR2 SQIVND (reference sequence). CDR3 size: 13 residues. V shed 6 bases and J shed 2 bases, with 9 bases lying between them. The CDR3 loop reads CASSLRITDTQYF. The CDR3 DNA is TGTGCCAGTAGCCTACGCATCACAGATACGCAGTATTTT. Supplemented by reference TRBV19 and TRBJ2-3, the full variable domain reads DGGITQSPKYLFRKEGQNVTLSCEQNLNHDAMYWYRQDPGQGLRLIYYSQIVNDFQKGDIAEGYSVSREKKESFPLTVTSAQKNPTAFYLCASSLRITDTQYFGPGTRLTVL.

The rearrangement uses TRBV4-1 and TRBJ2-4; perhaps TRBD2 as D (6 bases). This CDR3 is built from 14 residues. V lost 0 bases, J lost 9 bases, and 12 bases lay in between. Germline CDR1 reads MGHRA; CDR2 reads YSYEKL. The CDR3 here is CASSQDWRAAIQYF. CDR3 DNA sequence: TGCGCCAGCAGCCAAGATTGGAGGGCGGCCATTCAGTACTTC.

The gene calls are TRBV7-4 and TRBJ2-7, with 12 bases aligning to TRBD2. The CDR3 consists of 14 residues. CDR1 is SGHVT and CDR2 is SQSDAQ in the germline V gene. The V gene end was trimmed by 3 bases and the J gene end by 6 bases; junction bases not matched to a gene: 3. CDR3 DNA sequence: TGTGCCAGCAGCTTGTCACTAGCGGGAGGCGAGCAGTACTTC. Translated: CASSLSLAGGEQYF.

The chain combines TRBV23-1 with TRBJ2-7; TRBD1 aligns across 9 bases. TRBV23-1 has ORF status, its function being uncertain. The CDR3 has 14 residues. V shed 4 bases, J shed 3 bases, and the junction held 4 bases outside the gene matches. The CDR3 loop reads CASSPQTGGYEQYF. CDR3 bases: TGCGCCAGCAGTCCACAGACAGGGGGCTACGAGCAGTACTTC.

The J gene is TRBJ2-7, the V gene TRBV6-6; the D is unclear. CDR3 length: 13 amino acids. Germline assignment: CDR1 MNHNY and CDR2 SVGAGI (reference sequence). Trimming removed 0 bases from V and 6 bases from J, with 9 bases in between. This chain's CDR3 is CASSYSEQPEQYF. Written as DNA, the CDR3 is TGTGCCAGCAGTTACTCTGAACAGCCCGAGCAGTACTTC.

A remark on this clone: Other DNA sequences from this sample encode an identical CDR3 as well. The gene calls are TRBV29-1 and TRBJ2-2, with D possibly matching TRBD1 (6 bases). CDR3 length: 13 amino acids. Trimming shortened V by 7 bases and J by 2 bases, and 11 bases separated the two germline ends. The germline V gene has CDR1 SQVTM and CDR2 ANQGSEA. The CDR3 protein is CSALQGNTGELFF. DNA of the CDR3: TGCAGCGCTCTACAGGGTAACACCGGGGAGCTGTTTTTT.

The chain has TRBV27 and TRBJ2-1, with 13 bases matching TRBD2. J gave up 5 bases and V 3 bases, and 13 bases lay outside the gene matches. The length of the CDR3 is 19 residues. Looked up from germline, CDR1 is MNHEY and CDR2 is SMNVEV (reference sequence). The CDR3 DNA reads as TGTGCCAGCAGTTTTGTGGGACTAGCGGGACGGCAAACCAACAATGAGCAGTTCTTC. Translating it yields CASSFVGLAGRQTNNEQFF.

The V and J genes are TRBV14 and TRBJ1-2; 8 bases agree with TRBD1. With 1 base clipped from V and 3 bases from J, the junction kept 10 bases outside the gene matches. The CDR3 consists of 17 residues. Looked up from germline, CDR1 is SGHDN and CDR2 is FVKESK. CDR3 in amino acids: CASSQGAGGASYYGYTF. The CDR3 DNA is TGTGCCAGCAGCCAAGGGGCAGGGGGCGCGTCGTACTATGGCTACACCTTC. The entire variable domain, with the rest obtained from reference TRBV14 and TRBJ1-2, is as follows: EAGVTQFPSHSVIEKGQTVTLRCDPISGHDNLYWYRRVMGKEIKFLLHFVKESKQDESGMPNNRFLAERTGGTYSTLKVQPAELEDSGVYFCASSQGAGGASYYGYTFGSGTRLTVV.

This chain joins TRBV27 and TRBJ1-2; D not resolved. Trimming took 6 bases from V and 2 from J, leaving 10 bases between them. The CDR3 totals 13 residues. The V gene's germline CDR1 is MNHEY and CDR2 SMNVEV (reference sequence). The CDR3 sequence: CASSRHPNYGYTF. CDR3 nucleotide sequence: TGTGCCAGCAGCCGACACCCCAACTATGGCTACACCTTC.

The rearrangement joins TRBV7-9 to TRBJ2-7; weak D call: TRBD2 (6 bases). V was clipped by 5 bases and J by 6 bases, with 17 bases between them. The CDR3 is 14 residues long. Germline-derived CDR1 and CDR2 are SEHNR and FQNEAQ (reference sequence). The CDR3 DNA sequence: TGTGCCAGCAGCCCGGGCGCGGGGTTAGGCGAGCAGTACTTC. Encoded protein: CASSPGAGLGEQYF.

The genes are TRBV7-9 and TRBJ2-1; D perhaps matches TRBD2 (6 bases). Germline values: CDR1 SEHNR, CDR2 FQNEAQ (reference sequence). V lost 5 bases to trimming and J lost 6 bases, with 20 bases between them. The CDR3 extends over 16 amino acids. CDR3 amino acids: CASSRSGPPGANEQFF. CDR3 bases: TGTGCCAGCAGCCGGTCCGGTCCCCCGGGAGCCAATGAGCAGTTCTTC.

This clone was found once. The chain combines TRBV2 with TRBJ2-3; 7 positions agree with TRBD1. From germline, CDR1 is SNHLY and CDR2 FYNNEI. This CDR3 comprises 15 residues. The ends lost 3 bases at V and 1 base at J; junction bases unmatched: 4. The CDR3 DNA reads TGTGCCAGCAGTGAGGGGACAGCCGGCACAGATACGCAGTATTTT. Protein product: CASSEGTAGTDTQYF.

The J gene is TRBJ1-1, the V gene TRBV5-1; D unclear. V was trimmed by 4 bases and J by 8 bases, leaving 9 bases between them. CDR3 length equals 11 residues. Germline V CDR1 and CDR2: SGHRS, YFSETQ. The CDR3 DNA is TGCGCCAGCAGCGGAAGTGGGGAAGCTTTCTTT. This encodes CASSGSGEAFF.

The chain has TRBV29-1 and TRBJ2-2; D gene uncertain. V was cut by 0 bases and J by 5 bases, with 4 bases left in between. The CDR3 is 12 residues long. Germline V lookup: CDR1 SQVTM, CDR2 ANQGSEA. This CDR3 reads CSVEDVTGELFF. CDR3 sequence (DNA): TGCAGCGTTGAAGATGTAACCGGGGAGCTGTTTTTT.

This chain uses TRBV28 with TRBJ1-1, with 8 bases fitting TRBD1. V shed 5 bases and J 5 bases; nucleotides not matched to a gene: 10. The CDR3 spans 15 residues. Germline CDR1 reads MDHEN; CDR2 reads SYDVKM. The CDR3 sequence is CASSPRQGMRTEAFF. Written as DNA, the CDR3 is TGTGCCAGCAGTCCCCGACAGGGGATGAGAACTGAAGCTTTCTTT.

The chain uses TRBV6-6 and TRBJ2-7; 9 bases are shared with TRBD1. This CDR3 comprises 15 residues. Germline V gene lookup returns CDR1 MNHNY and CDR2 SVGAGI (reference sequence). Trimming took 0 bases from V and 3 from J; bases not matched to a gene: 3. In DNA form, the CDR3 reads TGTGCCAGCAGTTACTCTGAGACAGGGGGCTACGAGCAGTACTTC. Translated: CASSYSETGGYEQYF.

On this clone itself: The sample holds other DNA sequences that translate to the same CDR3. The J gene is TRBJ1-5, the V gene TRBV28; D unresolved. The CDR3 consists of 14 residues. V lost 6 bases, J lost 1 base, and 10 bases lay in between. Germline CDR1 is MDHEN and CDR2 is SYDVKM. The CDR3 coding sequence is TGTGCCAGCAGCCCCGACACCAGCAATCAGCCCCAGCATTTT. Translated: CASSPDTSNQPQHF.

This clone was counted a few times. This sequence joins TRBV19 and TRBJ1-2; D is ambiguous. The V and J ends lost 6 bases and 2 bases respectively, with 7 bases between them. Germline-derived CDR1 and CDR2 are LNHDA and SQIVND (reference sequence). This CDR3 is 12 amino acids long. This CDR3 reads CASRLVNYGYTF. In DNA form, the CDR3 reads TGTGCCAGTAGGTTGGTCAACTATGGCTACACCTTC. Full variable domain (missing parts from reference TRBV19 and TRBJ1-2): DGGITQSPKYLFRKEGQNVTLSCEQNLNHDAMYWYRQDPGQGLRLIYYSQIVNDFQKGDIAEGYSVSREKKESFPLTVTSAQKNPTAFYLCASRLVNYGYTFGSGTRLTVV.

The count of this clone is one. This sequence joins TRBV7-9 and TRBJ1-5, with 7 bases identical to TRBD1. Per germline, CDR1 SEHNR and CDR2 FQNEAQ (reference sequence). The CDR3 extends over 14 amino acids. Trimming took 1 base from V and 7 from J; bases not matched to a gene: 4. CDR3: CASSLDRGRQPQHF. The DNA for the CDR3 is TGTGCCAGCAGCTTAGACAGGGGTAGACAGCCCCAGCATTTT.

The CDR3: CASSPGGRPNEKLFF. CDR3 DNA sequence: TGTGCCAGCTCACCGGGGGGGCGACCTAATGAAAAACTGTTTTTT. The chain has TRBV18 and TRBJ1-4; D is possibly TRBD1 (6 bases). CDR1 is KGHSH, CDR2 LQKENI, per germline. CDR3 length equals 15 residues. V gave up 3 bases and J gave up 3 bases, with 11 bases separating them. The full variable domain, rest sourced from reference TRBV18 and TRBJ1-4, is NAGVMQNPRHLVRRRGQEARLRCSPMKGHSHVYWYRQLPEEGLKFMVYLQKENIIDESGMPKERFSAEFPKEGPSILRIQQVVRGDSAAYFCASSPGGRPNEKLFFGSGTQLSVL.

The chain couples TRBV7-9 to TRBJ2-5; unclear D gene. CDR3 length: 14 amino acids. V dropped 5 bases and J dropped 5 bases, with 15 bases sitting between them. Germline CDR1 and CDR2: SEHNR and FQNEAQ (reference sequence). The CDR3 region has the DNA TGTGCCAGCAGCACCCGGGCCGGGCGGGAGACCCAGTACTTC. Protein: CASSTRAGRETQYF.

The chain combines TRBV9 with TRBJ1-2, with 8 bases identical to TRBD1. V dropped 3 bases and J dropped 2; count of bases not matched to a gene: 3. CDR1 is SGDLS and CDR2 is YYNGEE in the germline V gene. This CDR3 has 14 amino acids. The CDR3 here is CASSGRDRNYGYTF. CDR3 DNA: TGTGCCAGCAGCGGCCGGGACAGGAACTATGGCTACACCTTC. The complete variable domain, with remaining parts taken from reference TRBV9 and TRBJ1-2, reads DSGVTQTPKHLITATGQRVTLRCSPRSGDLSVYWYQQSLDQGLQFLIQYYNGEERAKGNILERFSAQQFPDLHSELNLSSLELGDSALYFCASSGRDRNYGYTFGSGTRLTVV.